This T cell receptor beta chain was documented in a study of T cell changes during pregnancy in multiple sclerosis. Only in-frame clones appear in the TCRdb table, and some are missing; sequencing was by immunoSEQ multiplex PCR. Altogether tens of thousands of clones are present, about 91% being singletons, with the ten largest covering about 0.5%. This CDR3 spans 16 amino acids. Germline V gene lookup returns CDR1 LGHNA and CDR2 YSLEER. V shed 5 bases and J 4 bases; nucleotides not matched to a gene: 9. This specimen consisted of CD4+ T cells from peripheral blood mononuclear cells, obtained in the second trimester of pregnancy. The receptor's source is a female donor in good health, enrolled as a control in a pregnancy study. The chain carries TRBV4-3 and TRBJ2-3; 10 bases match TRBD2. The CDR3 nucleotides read TGCGCCAGCAGCTTAGGACTAGCGGAGGGATCAGATACGCAGTATTTT. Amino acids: CASSLGLAEGSDTQYF.